The sequence of this T cell receptor beta chain was determined in a study of OX40 agonist ivuxolimab in advanced cancers. Background on the study: Participants, approximately 83% male, averaged about 56 years of age, ranging from 23 to 79. Participants could have had prior anti-PD-1, anti-PD-L1 or anti-CTLA-4 therapy, and less than 45% had some. Overall study findings and caveats: Among the lowest peripheral clonal expansion occurred in 0.1-3.0 mg/kg partial responders.

Method: immunoSEQ multiplex PCR; TCRdb's copy keeps in-frame clones and lacks some. The sample carries fewer than 85,000 clones, under 95% recorded once. The CDR3 is 16 residues long. From germline, CDR1 is SGHNT and CDR2 YENEEA. Trimming took off 1 base at V and 0 bases at J, with 10 bases between the two ends. At baseline, cycle 4 day 1, and cycle 7 day 1, blood was sampled. As for this clone: Antigen unknown.

The chain is built from TRBV11-3 and TRBJ2-1; D gene ambiguous. Specimen: CD4+ or CD8+ T cells sorted from blood, collected in a trial of the OX40 agonist ivuxolimab. This clonotype originated in an adult with an advanced solid tumor such as melanoma, head and neck, liver or kidney cancer. The CDR3 DNA reads TGTGCCAGCAGCTTAGGTGGCGAAAGCTCCTACAATGAGCAGTTCTTC. Residues: CASSLGGESSYNEQFF.